The 17 T cell receptor beta chains below all came from one sample that was sequenced in a study of CD8 T cells in ankylosing spondylitis. Findings and limits, study-wide: A TCR beta motif of roughly eight highly homologous variants appeared characteristic of ankylosing spondylitis blood.

These receptors' targets are unknown. TCRdb processed the 5' RACE reads anew with MiXCR; each CDR3 protein has one entry. The table has around 480,000 distinct CDR3 sequences, 15% to 20% seen once; the top ten hold around 0.92%. Material for sequencing was blood, either unsorted or a sorted T cell fraction (not recorded which). The receptor source for this set is a male donor with ankylosing spondylitis.

There are a few counts of this clonotype. CDR3 amino acids: CASSLRLAGMTREQYF. The CDR3 region has the DNA TGTGCCAGCAGCTTAAGACTAGCGGGGATGACTAGGGAGCAGTACTTC. The genes are TRBV7-2 and TRBJ2-7; 11 bases fit TRBD2. Per the germline V gene, CDR1 is SGHTA and CDR2 is FQGNSA. CDR3 length: 16 residues. J was trimmed by 7 bases and V by 2 bases; bases with no gene match: 10. Together with reference TRBV7-2 and TRBJ2-7, the CDR3 gives the full variable domain: GAGVSQSPSNKVTEKGKDVELRCDPISGHTALYWYRQSLGQGLEFLIYFQGNSAPDKSGLPSDRFSAERTGGSVSTLTIQRTQQEDSAVYLCASSLRLAGMTREQYFGPGTRLTVT.

V is TRBV28 and J is TRBJ2-2; D ambiguous. The CDR3 has 13 amino acids. The V end was cut by 6 bases, the J end by 5 bases, with 10 bases between. From germline, CDR1 is MDHEN and CDR2 SYDVKM. The DNA for the CDR3 is TGTGCCAGCAGACCCGTCGGGACCGGGGAGCTGTTTTTT. This translates into CASRPVGTGELFF.

This clonotype was observed a handful of times. The genes are TRBV7-9 and TRBJ2-1; 7 bases map to TRBD2. The CDR3 is made up of 13 amino acids. The V segment lost 0 bases and the J segment 9 bases; nucleotides outside the gene matches: 2. Per the germline V gene, CDR1 is SEHNR and CDR2 is FQNEAQ (reference sequence). The CDR3 region is CASSLAGGTEQFF. The CDR3 DNA follows: TGTGCCAGCAGCTTAGCGGGAGGGACTGAGCAGTTCTTC. Supplemented by reference TRBV7-9 and TRBJ2-1, the full variable domain reads DTGVSQNPRHKITKRGQNVTFRCDPISEHNRLYWYRQTLGQGPEFLTYFQNEAQLEKSRLLSDRFSAERPKGSFSTLEIQRTEQGDSAMYLCASSLAGGTEQFFGPGTRLTVL.

This clonotype has a handful of counts. The J gene is TRBJ1-1, the V gene TRBV12-3 or TRBV12-4; weak D call: TRBD1 (6 bases). The CDR3 loop spans 19 amino acids. V shed 7 bases and J shed 1 base, with 28 bases lying between them. The CDR3 is CASTLRTRGVAPQNTEAFF. The DNA for the CDR3 is TGTGCCAGCACCTTAAGGACGAGGGGGGTCGCACCCCAGAACACTGAAGCTTTCTTT.

This clonotype turned up a few times. The genes are TRBV20-1 and TRBJ2-1, with 10 nucleotides matching TRBD1. The CDR3 totals 16 residues. V shed 1 base and J 4 bases; nucleotides not matched to a gene: 7. Germline loops: CDR1 DFQATT, CDR2 SNEGSKA (reference sequence). The CDR3: CSARGDRGRIYNEQFF. Written as DNA, the CDR3 is TGCAGTGCTAGAGGAGACAGGGGGCGGATTTACAATGAGCAGTTCTTC.

The gene calls are TRBV20-1 and TRBJ2-1; 9 nucleotides align to TRBD1. The CDR3 is 12 amino acids. The J segment lost 6 bases and the V segment lost 3 bases, leaving 0 bases of the junction unmatched. The V gene's germline CDR1 is DFQATT and CDR2 SNEGSKA (reference sequence). CDR3 protein: CSARDRGNEQFF. The DNA of the CDR3 is TGCAGTGCTAGGGACAGGGGCAATGAGCAGTTCTTC.

The V gene is TRBV13, the J gene TRBJ2-4, with D hard to call. Trimming removed 5 bases at V and 0 bases at J, with 17 bases between. Germline lookup yields CDR1 PRHDT and CDR2 FYEKMQ (reference sequence). The CDR3 extends over 17 amino acids. The CDR3 protein is CASSTLLGSLAKNIQYF. The CDR3 nucleotides read TGTGCCAGCAGCACCCTTTTGGGGTCCTTAGCCAAAAACATTCAGTACTTC.

The chain recombines TRBV20-1 with TRBJ2-1; 13 bases align to TRBD2. CDR1 and CDR2 (germline): DFQATT, SNEGSKA (reference sequence). The CDR3 sequence is 14 residues long. J lost 9 bases, V lost 6 bases, and 8 bases had no gene match. CDR3 DNA: TGCAGTGCCACCGGGACTAGCGGGGTCGGTGAGCAGTTCTTC. As protein: CSATGTSGVGEQFF.

This chain connects TRBV6-2 or TRBV6-3 to TRBJ2-1, with 8 bases identical to TRBD2. This CDR3 region has 16 residues. Trimming at V came to 2 bases and at J to 7 bases, leaving 10 bases not matched to a gene. CDR1 and CDR2 from the germline V gene are MNHEY and SVGEGT. CDR3: CASSYPLGGAGNEQFF. DNA of the CDR3: TGTGCCAGCAGTTACCCCCTCGGGGGGGCGGGGAATGAGCAGTTCTTC.

This clonotype turned up a few times. This rearrangement joins TRBV6-5 to TRBJ1-4; D gene unclear. V was trimmed by 2 bases and J by 0 bases, leaving 13 bases between them. Germline V gene data show CDR1 as MNHEY and CDR2 as SVGAGI. The CDR3 has 17 residues. CDR3 amino acids: CASSYKVTDATNEKLFF. The CDR3 nucleotides read TGTGCCAGCAGTTACAAGGTTACCGACGCAACTAATGAAAAACTGTTTTTT.

This clonotype was detected only a few times. The chain joins TRBV14 to TRBJ2-5, with unresolved D. This CDR3 has 13 amino acids. V gave up 0 bases and J gave up 5 bases, with 7 bases separating them. The germline V gene has CDR1 SGHDN and CDR2 FVKESK. In nucleotides, the CDR3 is TGTGCCAGCAGCCAAGATGTCCGGGAGACCCAGTACTTC. It encodes CASSQDVRETQYF.

This clonotype was seen repeatedly, ten times or more. This sequence joins TRBV12-3 or TRBV12-4 and TRBJ1-5; TRBD1 might be the D (5 bases). This CDR3 has 16 residues. Trimming shortened V by 6 bases and J by 4 bases, and 19 bases separated the two germline ends. The CDR3 is CASSYGRGSINQPQHF. CDR3 nucleotides: TGTGCCAGCAGCTATGGGCGGGGCAGCATAAATCAGCCCCAGCATTTT.

This clonotype was seen a few times. The rearrangement joins TRBV6-5 to TRBJ2-3; 7 bases fit TRBD1. The V segment lost 0 bases and the J segment 4 bases; nucleotides outside the gene matches: 7. The length of the CDR3 is 16 residues. Germline CDR1 and CDR2: MNHEY and SVGAGI. CDR3 sequence (DNA): TGTGCCAGCAGTTACTCGAACAGGGGCCATCCAGATACGCAGTATTTT. Translating gives CASSYSNRGHPDTQYF.

The table lists this clonotype with a few counts. This chain connects TRBV7-9 to TRBJ2-1; 8 nucleotides agree with TRBD1. The CDR3 loop spans 15 amino acids. Trimming removed 5 bases from V and 3 bases from J; junction bases left unmatched: 6. Germline values: CDR1 SEHNR, CDR2 FQNEAQ (reference sequence). In DNA form, the CDR3 reads TGTGCCAGCAGCACCGCCGGGACAGGCTACAATGAGCAGTTCTTC. It encodes CASSTAGTGYNEQFF.

The CDR3 loop reads CASSLGMSRRETQYF. The CDR3 coding sequence is TGTGCCAGCAGCTTAGGAATGTCTAGGAGAGAGACCCAGTACTTC. The chain recombines TRBV11-2 with TRBJ2-5, with D hard to call. CDR3 size: 15 residues. CDR1 and CDR2 from the germline V gene are SGHAT and FQNNGV. Deletions cut 1 base from V and 4 bases from J, with 13 bases between.

The chain joins TRBV2 to TRBJ2-7, with a weak D call TRBD1 (6 bases). The CDR3 is made up of 14 amino acids. V lost 4 bases and J lost 0, with 10 bases in between. Germline V gives CDR1 SNHLY, CDR2 FYNNEI. The CDR3 nucleotides are TGTGCCAGCAGTGCTGACAGGAACTCCTACGAGCAGTACTTC. Translated: CASSADRNSYEQYF.

This clonotype was recorded a few times. The J gene is TRBJ2-3, the V gene TRBV7-3; the D is unclear. Germline CDR1 is SGHTA and CDR2 is FQGTGA. V gave up 0 bases and J gave up 6 bases, with 7 bases separating them. CDR3 size: 13 residues. The CDR3 nucleotides are TGTGCCAGCAGCTTAACATGGGCTGATACGCAGTATTTT. Its protein is CASSLTWADTQYF.